The entry below describes one T cell receptor (beta chain). There are 19 residues in the CDR3. The germline V gene has CDR1 MNHEY and CDR2 SMNVEV (reference sequence). The J segment lost 3 bases and the V segment lost 4 bases, leaving 15 bases of the junction unmatched. These data originate in a study of cytomegalovirus exposure and HLA in healthy donors. The PCR contained 60 Vbeta and 13 Jbeta primers. Measured with immunoSEQ multiplex PCR; TCRdb has only the in-frame clones, and not every one. The repertoire has about 94,000 clones, 50% to 75% of them found once; the top ten carry 3.5% to 4.5%. The specimen was PBMCs. The TCR comes from a man aged 30-40 years in good health and CMV-seronegative. The chain combines TRBV27 with TRBJ2-7, with 13 nucleotides matching TRBD2. CDR3 in amino acids: CASSYGTSGMSGPVYEQYF. DNA for the CDR3: TGTGCCAGCAGTTATGGGACTAGCGGGATGTCAGGGCCGGTCTACGAGCAGTACTTC.